This TCR beta chain was observed in a study of CD4 T cell repertoires in COVID-19. On the study more broadly: Other coronavirus spike proteins restimulated relabeled CFSE-low cells expanded with IL-2 for 10 to 11 days.

Study-wide results and limits: In SARS-CoV and/or HKU1 spike cultures, between roughly 6 and 25% of SARS-CoV-2 clonotypes reappeared. Sharing of several most expanded SARS-CoV-2-reactive clonotypes across memory subsets suggested intraclonal diversification.

The memory T cells were sequenced right after ex vivo isolation, without culture. As for this clone: Its antigen is not known.

Profiled with immunoSEQ multiplex PCR; TCRdb holds only in-frame clones, not every one. This repertoire shows more than 20,000 clones, 93% found once; its top ten account for 0.66%. Sequencing was performed on circulating follicular helper CD4+ T cells (cTfh) from blood, taken before the COVID-19 pandemic. The sequence was obtained from a human donor who had COVID-19.

The CDR3 region has the DNA TGTGCCAGCAGCCTAAGGGGGCACACTGAAGCTTTCTTT. It encodes CASSLRGHTEAFF. This rearrangement joins TRBV5-8 to TRBJ1-1; 7 bases fit TRBD1. CDR3 length equals 13 residues. The J segment lost 3 bases and the V segment lost 4 bases, leaving 3 bases of the junction unmatched. CDR1 is SGHTS and CDR2 is YDEGEE in the germline V gene.